The clone carrying this TCR beta chain was detected many times. The time point here: newly diagnosed GD, antithyroid drugs for less than 3 months. Following extraction of RNA from PBMCs, that RNA was used to make the TCR library. This record belongs to a study of regulatory T cells in long-lasting Graves disease. Germline CDR1 DFQATT, CDR2 SNEGSKA (reference sequence). This CDR3 has 14 residues. V lost 5 bases and J lost 5, with 16 bases in between. Through Arm-PCR of CDR3 regions and iRepertoire HTBI primers, TCR beta libraries were built. TCRdb passed the multiplex PCR reads through MiXCR, listing each CDR3 protein once. The sample has more than 400,000 distinct CDR3 sequences, under 20% seen once; the top ten hold more than 9%. The same sample was also studied in work on T cells in Graves' hyperthyroidism and ophthalmopathy. As that study records: With the HTBI primer set, the TCR CDR3 went through a first round of RT-PCR.

V and J are TRBV20-1 and TRBJ2-1, with a possible D match to TRBD2 (6 bases). The origin of this receptor is a man aged 40-55 years with Graves disease. The sequencing here drew on peripheral blood mononuclear cells (PBMCs), taken at new diagnosis, from a patient treated with antithyroid drugs. CDR3 nucleotides: TGCAGTGCTTCCCGCGGGAACCTTCACAATGAGCAGTTCTTC. Amino acid sequence: CSASRGNLHNEQFF.